This TCR beta chain was obtained from a study of blood T cells in healthy people across ages. In the study overall: Template-switching capture recovered about one barcoded beta molecule per two T cells.

Findings of the study overall: Long-lived donors had more naive CD4+ cells and higher diversity than aged donors.

PCR was performed a second time for 7 to 11 cycles using a sample-barcoded 5' primer and a J-beta primer mix. In TCRdb, the 5' RACE reads were re-called with MiXCR into one record per CDR3 protein. Of roughly 830,000 distinct CDR3 sequences listed, roughly 60% were seen once; the top ten hold roughly 26%. In regard to this clonotype: The antigen is unknown.

The V and J ends lost 1 base and 7 bases respectively, with 22 bases between them. CDR1 is MDHEN, CDR2 SYDVKM, per germline. This CDR3 has 17 amino acids. Total RNA, at least 6 micrograms per sample, came from PBMCs. The receptor was derived from a man aged 25-45 years in good health. The rearrangement joins TRBV28 to TRBJ1-1; D is undetermined. The specimen was blood. CDR3 region: CASSLSVWGIAGFEAFF. Here the CDR3 DNA reads TGTGCCAGCAGTTTATCGGTTTGGGGTATAGCGGGCTTTGAAGCTTTCTTT.